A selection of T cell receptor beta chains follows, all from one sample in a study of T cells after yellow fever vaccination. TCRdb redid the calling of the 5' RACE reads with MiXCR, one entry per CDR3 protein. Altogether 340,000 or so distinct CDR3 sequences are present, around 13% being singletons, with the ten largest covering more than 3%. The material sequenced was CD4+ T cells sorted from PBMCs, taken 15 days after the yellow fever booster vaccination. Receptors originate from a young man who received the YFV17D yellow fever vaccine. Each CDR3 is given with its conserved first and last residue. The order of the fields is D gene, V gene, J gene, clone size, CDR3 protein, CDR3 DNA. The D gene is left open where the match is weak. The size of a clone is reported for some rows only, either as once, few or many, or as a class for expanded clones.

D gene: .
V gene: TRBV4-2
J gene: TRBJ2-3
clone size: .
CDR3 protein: CASSQDDGASTDTQYF
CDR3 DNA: TGTGCCAGCAGCCAAGATGACGGGGCGAGCACAGATACGCAGTATTTT

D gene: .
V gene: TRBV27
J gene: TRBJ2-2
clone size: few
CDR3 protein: CASSFARGGQDTGELFF
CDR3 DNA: TGTGCCAGCAGTTTTGCCCGGGGCGGTCAAGACACCGGGGAGCTGTTTTTT

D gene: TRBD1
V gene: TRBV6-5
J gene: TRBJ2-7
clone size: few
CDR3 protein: CASSALTGSYEQYF
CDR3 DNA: TGTGCCAGCAGTGCTCTGACAGGGTCCTACGAGCAGTACTTC

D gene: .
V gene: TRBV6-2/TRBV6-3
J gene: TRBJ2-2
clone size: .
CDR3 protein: CAIIPGELFF
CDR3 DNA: TGTGCCATCATTCCCGGGGAGCTGTTTTTT

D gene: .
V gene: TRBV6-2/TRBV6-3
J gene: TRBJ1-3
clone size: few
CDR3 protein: CAIRRDRSGNTIYF
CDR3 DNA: TGTGCCATCAGGAGGGATCGGTCTGGAAACACCATATATTTT

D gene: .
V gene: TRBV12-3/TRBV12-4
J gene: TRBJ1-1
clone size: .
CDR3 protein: CSSSLEVGTEAFF
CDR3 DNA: TGTTCCAGCAGTTTGGAGGTGGGGACTGAAGCTTTCTTT

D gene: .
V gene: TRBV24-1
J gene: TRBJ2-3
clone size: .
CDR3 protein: CATSDTPGLSTDTQYF
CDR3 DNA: TGTGCCACCAGTGATACCCCAGGGTTAAGCACAGATACGCAGTATTTT

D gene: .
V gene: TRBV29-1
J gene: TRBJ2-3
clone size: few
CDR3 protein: CSVTWPDTQYF
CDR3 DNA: TGCAGCGTCACATGGCCCGATACGCAGTATTTT

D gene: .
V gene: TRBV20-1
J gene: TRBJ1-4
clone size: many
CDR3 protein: CSARDAGPGVEKLFF
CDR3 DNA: TGCAGTGCTAGAGATGCGGGACCGGGCGTGGAAAAACTGTTTTTT

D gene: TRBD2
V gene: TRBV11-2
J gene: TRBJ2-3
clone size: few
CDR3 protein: CATGGVNTQYF
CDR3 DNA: TGTGCCACCGGGGGGGTGAATACGCAGTATTTT

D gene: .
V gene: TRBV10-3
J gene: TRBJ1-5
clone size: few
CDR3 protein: CAISEMPGTGGRGSNQPQHF
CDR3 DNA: TGTGCCATCAGTGAGATGCCGGGCACAGGTGGTCGGGGTAGCAATCAGCCCCAGCATTTT

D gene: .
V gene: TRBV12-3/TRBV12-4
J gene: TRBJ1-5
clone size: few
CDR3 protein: CASSSFGTSQPQHF
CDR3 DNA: TGTGCCAGCAGTTCTTTCGGGACCAGTCAGCCCCAGCATTTT

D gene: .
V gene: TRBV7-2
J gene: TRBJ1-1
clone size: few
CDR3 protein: CASSLAGGLRRDTEAFF
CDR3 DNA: TGTGCCAGCAGCTTGGCCGGGGGTCTCAGGAGAGACACTGAAGCTTTCTTT

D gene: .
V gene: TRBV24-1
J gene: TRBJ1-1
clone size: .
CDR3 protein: CATSGYGRAFF
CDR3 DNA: TGTGCCACCAGTGGTTACGGGAGAGCTTTCTTT

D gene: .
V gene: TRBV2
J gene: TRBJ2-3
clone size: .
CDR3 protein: CASSGETPAADTQYF
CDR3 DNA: TGTGCCAGCAGTGGAGAGACACCGGCGGCAGATACGCAGTATTTT